This section outlines one TCR beta chain sequence together with its context. Its antigen is unidentified. These data originate in a study of cytomegalovirus exposure and HLA in healthy donors. With V trimmed by 3 bases and J by 5 bases, 6 bases remained unmatched. The CDR3 consists of 15 residues. CDR1 is SEHNR and CDR2 is FQNEAQ in the germline V gene (reference sequence). Primers: 60 Vbeta forward and 13 Jbeta reverse. Profiling relied on immunoSEQ multiplex PCR, and the TCRdb table lists in-frame clones only, not all of them. The repertoire consists of 130,000 to 150,000 clones, with 78% occurring once and the leading ten covering about 2.9%. Study-wide results and limits: The investigators catalogued some 160 TCR beta chains as cytomegalovirus-associated. Sequencing probably produced one cluster of sequence variants that were highly shared.

Sequencing input: PBMCs. This sequence originates from a female donor in good health and CMV-seronegative. This chain links TRBV7-9 with TRBJ2-3; 9 bases fit TRBD2. The CDR3 region is CASSLKETSGDTQYF. As DNA, the CDR3 is TGTGCCAGCAGCTTGAAAGAGACTAGCGGAGATACGCAGTATTTT.